These 6 T cell receptor beta chains share one sample of origin, sequenced in a study of T cell responses to AZD1222 COVID-19 vaccine. Using immunoSEQ multiplex PCR, the repertoire was profiled, and TCRdb retains in-frame clones only, with some absent. The repertoire holds around 94,000 clones, with about 86% as singletons. The sample was peripheral blood, taken on day 0 of AZD1222 vaccination. Receptors were obtained from an adult in good health.

The chain couples TRBV5-1 to TRBJ1-2; the match to TRBD1 covers 7 bases. V was pared by 3 bases and J by 0 bases, with 5 bases of the junction left unmatched. CDR1 is SGHRS, CDR2 YFSETQ, per germline. This CDR3 has 15 residues. The CDR3 DNA sequence: TGCGCCAGCAGCTCGAAGGGGGCCCCTAACTATGGCTACACCTTC. Its translation is CASSSKGAPNYGYTF.

The chain couples TRBV5-1 to TRBJ1-2; perhaps TRBD1 as D (6 bases). This CDR3 spans 14 amino acids. Trimming removed 4 bases from V and 4 bases from J, with 14 bases in between. CDR1 and CDR2 from the germline V gene are SGHRS and YFSETQ. The CDR3 coding sequence is TGCGCCAGCAGCCCCATACAGGGTCGCTATGGCTACACCTTC. It codes for CASSPIQGRYGYTF.

The chain recombines TRBV10-3 with TRBJ1-1; weak D call: TRBD1 (5 bases). CDR1 ENHRY and CDR2 SYGVKD come from the germline V gene. This CDR3 spans 13 amino acids. Trimming shortened V by 6 bases and J by 1 base, and 9 bases separated the two germline ends. CDR3 sequence reads: CAIRPGANTEAFF. DNA for the CDR3: TGTGCCATCAGGCCCGGGGCGAACACTGAAGCTTTCTTT.

The V gene is TRBV24-1, the J gene TRBJ2-2; TRBD2 agrees at 7 bases. V was clipped by 4 bases and J by 4 bases; unmatched bases: 8. The CDR3 has 16 amino acids. CDR1 and CDR2 (germline): KGHDR, SFDVKD. CDR3 loop: CATSDRRTSGTGELFF. The CDR3 DNA is TGTGCCACCAGTGACCGTCGGACTAGTGGCACCGGGGAGCTGTTTTTT.

This clone has only one observation. This rearrangement joins TRBV6-1 to TRBJ2-2, with D unclear. This CDR3 is built from 13 residues. Per germline, CDR1 MNHNS and CDR2 SASEGT. The germline V and J ends were trimmed by 2 bases and 5 bases, with 6 bases remaining between them. The CDR3 is CASSELGTGELFF. Here the CDR3 DNA reads TGTGCCAGCAGTGAACTTGGTACCGGGGAGCTGTTTTTT.

The V call is TRBV18, the J call TRBJ1-5, with D possibly TRBD1 on 6 matching bases. The V and J ends lost 1 base and 7 bases respectively, with 14 bases between them. The CDR3 sequence is 15 residues long. CDR1 and CDR2 from the germline V gene are KGHSH and LQKENI. CDR3 loop: CASSPLPKTGQPQHF. The CDR3 DNA follows: TGTGCCAGCTCACCACTCCCGAAAACAGGGCAGCCCCAGCATTTT.